This TCR beta chain emerged from a study of T-cell memory formation after mild COVID-19. Findings and caveats of the study: Pre-infection memory already had some responding clones, implying cross-reactive memory joined. Among clones peaking at day 37 in the second wave, SARS-CoV-2 specificity remained unconfirmed.

CDR1 is SGHRS, CDR2 YFSETQ, per germline. Trimming took 2 bases from V and 12 from J, leaving 18 bases between them. The CDR3 has 13 residues. TCRdb reprocessed the 5' RACE reads with MiXCR, giving one entry per CDR3 protein. The sample holds under 200,000 distinct CDR3 sequences, around 10% seen once. Details on this clonotype: No antigen is known for it.

This TCR derives from a man aged 18 to 29 who had mild COVID-19 (a few samples of this study predate the infection). Cell type and time point are not known. Sequencing input: PBMCs or a T cell subset sorted from them (not recorded which). V and J are TRBV5-1 and TRBJ2-7; D is unresolved. The CDR3 protein is CASSLGPQVVPYF. For the CDR3, the DNA is TGCGCCAGCAGCTTAGGCCCCCAGGTCGTTCCGTACTTC. The full variable domain, in which reference TRBV5-1 and TRBJ2-7 provide the parts outside the CDR3, is KAGVTQTPRYLIKTRGQQVTLSCSPISGHRSVSWYQQTPGQGLQFLFEYFSETQRNKGNFPGRFSGRQFSNSRSEMNVSTLELGDSALYLCASSLGPQVVPYFGPGTRLTVT.